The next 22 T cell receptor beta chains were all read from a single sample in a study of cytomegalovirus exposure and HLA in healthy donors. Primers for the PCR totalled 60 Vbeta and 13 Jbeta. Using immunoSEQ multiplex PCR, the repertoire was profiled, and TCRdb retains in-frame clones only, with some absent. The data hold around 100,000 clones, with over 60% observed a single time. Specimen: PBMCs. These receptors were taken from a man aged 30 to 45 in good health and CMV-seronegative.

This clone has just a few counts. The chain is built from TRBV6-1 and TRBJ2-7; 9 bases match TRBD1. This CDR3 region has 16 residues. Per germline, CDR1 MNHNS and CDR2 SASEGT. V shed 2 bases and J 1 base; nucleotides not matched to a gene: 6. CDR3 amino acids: CASSELWTGVSYEQYF. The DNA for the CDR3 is TGTGCCAGCAGTGAACTTTGGACAGGGGTTTCCTACGAGCAGTACTTC.

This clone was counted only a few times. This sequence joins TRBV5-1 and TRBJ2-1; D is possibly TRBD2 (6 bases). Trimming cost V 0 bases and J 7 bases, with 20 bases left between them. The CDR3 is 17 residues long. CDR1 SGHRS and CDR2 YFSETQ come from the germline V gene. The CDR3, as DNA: TGCGCCAGCAGCTTGGGGAACGGGGGAGTAATAGTAAATGAGCAGTTCTTC. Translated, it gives CASSLGNGGVIVNEQFF.

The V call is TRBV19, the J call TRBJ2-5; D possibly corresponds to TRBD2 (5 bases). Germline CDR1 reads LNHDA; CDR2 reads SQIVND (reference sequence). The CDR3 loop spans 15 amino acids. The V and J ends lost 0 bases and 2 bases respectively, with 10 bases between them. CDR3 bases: TGTGCCAGTAGTATAGAGAGGCCGGGGCAAGAGACCCAGTACTTC. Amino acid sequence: CASSIERPGQETQYF.

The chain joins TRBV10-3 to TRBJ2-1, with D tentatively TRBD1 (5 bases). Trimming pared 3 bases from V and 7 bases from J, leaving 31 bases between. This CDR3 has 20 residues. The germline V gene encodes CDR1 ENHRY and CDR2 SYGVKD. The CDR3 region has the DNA TGTGCCATCAGTGACCGCAGCTTGGGGCGCCCGATGCCCCCTGGGAATGAGCAGTTCTTC. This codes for CAISDRSLGRPMPPGNEQFF.

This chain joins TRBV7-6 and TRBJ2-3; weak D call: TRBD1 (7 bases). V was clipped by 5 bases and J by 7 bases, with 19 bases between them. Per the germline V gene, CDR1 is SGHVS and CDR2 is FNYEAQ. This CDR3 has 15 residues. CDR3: CASSRGDRPSNTQYF. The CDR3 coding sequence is TGTGCCAGCAGCAGGGGGGACAGACCTTCGAATACGCAGTATTTT.

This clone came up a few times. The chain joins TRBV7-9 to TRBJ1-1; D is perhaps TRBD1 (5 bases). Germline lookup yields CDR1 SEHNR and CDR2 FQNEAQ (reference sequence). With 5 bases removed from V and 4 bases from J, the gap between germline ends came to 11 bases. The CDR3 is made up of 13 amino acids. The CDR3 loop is CASSQQEGTEAFF. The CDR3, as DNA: TGTGCCAGCAGCCAACAGGAAGGCACTGAAGCTTTCTTT.

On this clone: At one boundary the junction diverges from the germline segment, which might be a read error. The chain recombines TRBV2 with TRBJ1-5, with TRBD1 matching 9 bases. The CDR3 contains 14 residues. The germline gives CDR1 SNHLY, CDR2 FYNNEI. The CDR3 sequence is CAGRGTGFNQPQHF. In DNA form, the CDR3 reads TGTGCCGGCAGGGGGACAGGGTTCAATCAGCCCCAGCATTTT.

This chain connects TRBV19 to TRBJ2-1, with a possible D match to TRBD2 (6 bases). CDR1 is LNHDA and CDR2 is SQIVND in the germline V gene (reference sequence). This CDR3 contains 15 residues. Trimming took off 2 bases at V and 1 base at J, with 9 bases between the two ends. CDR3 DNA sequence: TGTGCCAGTAGTATATACGGGGGTTCCTACAATGAGCAGTTCTTC. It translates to CASSIYGGSYNEQFF.

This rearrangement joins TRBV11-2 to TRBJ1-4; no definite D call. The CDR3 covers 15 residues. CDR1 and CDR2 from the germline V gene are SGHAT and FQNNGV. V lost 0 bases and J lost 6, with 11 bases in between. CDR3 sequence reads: CASSLDRDTYEKLFF. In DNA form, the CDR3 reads TGTGCCAGCAGCTTAGATCGTGACACCTATGAAAAACTGTTTTTT.

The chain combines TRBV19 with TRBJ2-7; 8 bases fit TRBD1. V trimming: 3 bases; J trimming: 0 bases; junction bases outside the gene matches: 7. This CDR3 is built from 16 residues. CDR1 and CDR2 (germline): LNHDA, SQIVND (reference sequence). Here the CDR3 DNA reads TGTGCCAGTAGTATGGTGGGGACAGGATCCTCCTACGAGCAGTACTTC. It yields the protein CASSMVGTGSSYEQYF.

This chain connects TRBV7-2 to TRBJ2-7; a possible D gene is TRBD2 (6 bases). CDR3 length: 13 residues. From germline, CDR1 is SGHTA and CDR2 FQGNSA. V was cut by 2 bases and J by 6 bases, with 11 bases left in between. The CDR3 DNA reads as TGTGCCAGCAGCTTACTAGCGACCCTCGAGCAGTACTTC. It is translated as CASSLLATLEQYF.

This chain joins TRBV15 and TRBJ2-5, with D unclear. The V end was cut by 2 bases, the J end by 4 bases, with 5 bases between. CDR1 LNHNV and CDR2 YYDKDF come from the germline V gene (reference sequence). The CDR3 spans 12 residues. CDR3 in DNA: TGTGCCACCAGCAGATCTTTAGAGACCCAGTACTTC. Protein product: CATSRSLETQYF.

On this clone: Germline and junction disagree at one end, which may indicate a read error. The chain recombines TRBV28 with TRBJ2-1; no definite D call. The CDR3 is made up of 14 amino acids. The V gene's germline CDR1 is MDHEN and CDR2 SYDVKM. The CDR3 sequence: CASILRSLPHEQFF. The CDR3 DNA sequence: TGTGCCAGCATTTTAAGGTCACTACCCCATGAGCAGTTCTTC.

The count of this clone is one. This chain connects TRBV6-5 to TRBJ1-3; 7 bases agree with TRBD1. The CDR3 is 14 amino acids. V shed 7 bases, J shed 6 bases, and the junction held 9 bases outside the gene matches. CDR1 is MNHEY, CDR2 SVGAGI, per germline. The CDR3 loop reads CASTKTGIENTIYF. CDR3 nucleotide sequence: TGTGCCAGCACAAAGACAGGGATTGAAAACACCATATATTTT.

CDR3 in amino acids: CASSLAWGPSTDTQYF. CDR3 DNA: TGCGCCAGCAGCTTGGCCTGGGGGCCTAGCACAGATACGCAGTATTTT. The genes are TRBV5-1 and TRBJ2-3, with a weak D call TRBD1 (6 bases). CDR1 is SGHRS and CDR2 is YFSETQ in the germline V gene. Trimming took 0 bases from V and 0 from J, leaving 11 bases between them. The CDR3 spans 16 residues. Full variable domain (rest looked up from reference TRBV5-1 and TRBJ2-3): KAGVTQTPRYLIKTRGQQVTLSCSPISGHRSVSWYQQTPGQGLQFLFEYFSETQRNKGNFPGRFSGRQFSNSRSEMNVSTLELGDSALYLCASSLAWGPSTDTQYFGPGTRLTVL.

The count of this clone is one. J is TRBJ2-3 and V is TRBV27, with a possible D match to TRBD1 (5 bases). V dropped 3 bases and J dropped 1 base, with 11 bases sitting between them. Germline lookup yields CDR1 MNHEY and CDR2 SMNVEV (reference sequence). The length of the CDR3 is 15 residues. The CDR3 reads CASSFVRVGTDTQYF. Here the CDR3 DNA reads TGTGCCAGCAGTTTTGTCAGGGTCGGCACAGATACGCAGTATTTT.

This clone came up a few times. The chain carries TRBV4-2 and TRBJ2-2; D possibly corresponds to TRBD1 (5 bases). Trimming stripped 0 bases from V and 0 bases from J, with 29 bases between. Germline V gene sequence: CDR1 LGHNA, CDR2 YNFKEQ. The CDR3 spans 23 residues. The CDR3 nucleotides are TGTGCCAGCAGCCAAGATTTACATCCGTGGACACAATGCCTACTTTCGAACACCGGGGAGCTGTTTTTT. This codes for CASSQDLHPWTQCLLSNTGELFF.

The DNA of the CDR3 is TGTGCCAGCAGTCCCCGACCGGGACAGGGGGCGGAAGCTTTCTTT. As protein: CASSPRPGQGAEAFF. The chain combines TRBV7-2 with TRBJ1-1; TRBD1 matches 12 bases. This CDR3 has 15 amino acids. Per germline, CDR1 SGHTA and CDR2 FQGNSA. With 6 bases clipped from V and 8 bases from J, the junction kept 10 bases outside the gene matches.

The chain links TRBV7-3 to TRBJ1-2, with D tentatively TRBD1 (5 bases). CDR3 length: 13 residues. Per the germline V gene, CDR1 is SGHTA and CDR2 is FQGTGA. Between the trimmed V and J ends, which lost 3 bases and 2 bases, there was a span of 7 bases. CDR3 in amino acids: CASSFDRNYGYTF. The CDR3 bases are TGTGCCAGCAGCTTTGACAGAAACTATGGCTACACCTTC.

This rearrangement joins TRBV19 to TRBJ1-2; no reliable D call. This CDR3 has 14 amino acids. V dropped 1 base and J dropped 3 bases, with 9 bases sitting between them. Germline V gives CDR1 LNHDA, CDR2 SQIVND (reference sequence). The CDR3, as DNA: TGTGCCAGTAGTATAGGGCAGGCCGACTATGGCTACACCTTC. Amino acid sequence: CASSIGQADYGYTF.

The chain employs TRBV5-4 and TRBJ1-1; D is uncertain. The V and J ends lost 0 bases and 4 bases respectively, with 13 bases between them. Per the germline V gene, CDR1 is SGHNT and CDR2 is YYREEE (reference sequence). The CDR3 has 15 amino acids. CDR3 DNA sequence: TGTGCCAGCAGCTTGGAGCAGGCCCAAGGCACTGAAGCTTTCTTT. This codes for CASSLEQAQGTEAFF.

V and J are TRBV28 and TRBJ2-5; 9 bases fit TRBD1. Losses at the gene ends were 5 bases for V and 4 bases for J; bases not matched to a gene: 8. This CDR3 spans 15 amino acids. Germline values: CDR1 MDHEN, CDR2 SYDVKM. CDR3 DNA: TGTGCCAGCAGTACCCCCACAGGGGGCGGAGAGACCCAGTACTTC. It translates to CASSTPTGGGETQYF.